This TCR beta chain was observed in a study of T cells in localized non-small cell lung cancer. This table comes from immunoSEQ multiplex PCR, and its TCRdb copy is limited to in-frame clones, with some not included. The table includes some 140,000 clones, 89% detected once. The source of this sequence is a female donor at least 60 years old with stage I lung adenocarcinoma. The sequenced sample was peripheral blood, obtained before any cancer treatment.

The CDR3 DNA sequence: TGTGCCTGGAGTGTTCAGGGGGCAGGAAAACTGTTTTTT. Its translation: CAWSVQGAGKLFF. The chain has TRBV30 and TRBJ1-4, with 8 bases lining up with TRBD1. V gave up 0 bases and J gave up 10 bases; unmatched junction bases: 4. The CDR3 runs 13 residues. Germline V lookup: CDR1 GTSNPN, CDR2 SVGIG (reference sequence).